This T cell receptor beta chain was identified in a study of cytotoxic CD8 clonotypes in ibrutinib-treated CLL. Study-wide background: Complete response was seen in 2 patients and partial in approximately 25; some 12 progressed and around 14 stayed remitted after a median roughly six years.

Repertoires were generated with immunoSEQ multiplex PCR, while TCRdb's copy carries only in-frame clones and drops some. The table lists 300,000 to 400,000 clones, around 66% of them singletons, with under 8% in the top ten. The CDR3 totals 17 residues. The trim removed 3 bases at V and 2 bases at J, leaving 5 bases unmatched. The germline CDR1 and CDR2 sequences are SGHRS and YFSETQ. This sequence joins TRBV5-1 and TRBJ2-1; 13 nucleotides line up with TRBD2. This specimen was PBMCs, taken after 36 months of ibrutinib treatment. The TCR was taken from a human donor with chronic lymphocytic leukemia. The CDR3 protein is CASSSTGLAGAYNEQFF. The CDR3 DNA sequence: TGCGCCAGCAGCTCCACAGGACTAGCGGGGGCCTACAATGAGCAGTTCTTC. The full variable domain, rest sourced from reference TRBV5-1 and TRBJ2-1, is KAGVTQTPRYLIKTRGQQVTLSCSPISGHRSVSWYQQTPGQGLQFLFEYFSETQRNKGNFPGRFSGRQFSNSRSEMNVSTLELGDSALYLCASSSTGLAGAYNEQFFGPGTRLTVL.